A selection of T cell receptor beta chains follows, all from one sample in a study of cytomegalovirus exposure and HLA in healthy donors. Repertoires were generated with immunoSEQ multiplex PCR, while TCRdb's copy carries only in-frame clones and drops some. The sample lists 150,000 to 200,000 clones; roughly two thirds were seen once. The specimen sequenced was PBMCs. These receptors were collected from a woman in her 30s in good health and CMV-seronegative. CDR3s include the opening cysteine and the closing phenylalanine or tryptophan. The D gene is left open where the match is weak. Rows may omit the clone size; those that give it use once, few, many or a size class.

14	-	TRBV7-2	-	CASSLGMGPHEQYF
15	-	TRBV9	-	CASSVDNGNTGELFF
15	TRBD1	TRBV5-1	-	CASSLDWTGTYEQYF
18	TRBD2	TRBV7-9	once	CASSPSYPRGGAVNEQFF
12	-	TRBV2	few	CASRDTNDPQHF
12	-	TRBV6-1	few	CASSVNLEKQFF
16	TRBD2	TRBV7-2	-	CASSPRTSVGADTQYF
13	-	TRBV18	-	CASSPIQGSEQFF
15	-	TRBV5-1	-	CASSFEGADNSPLHF
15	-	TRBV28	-	CASSLWVWTVNGYTF
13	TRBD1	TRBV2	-	CASGGTEPGRAFF
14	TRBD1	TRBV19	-	CASGWTGSAYGYTF
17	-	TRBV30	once	CAWSSDRTENSNQPQHF
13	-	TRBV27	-	CASSFGTNQPQHF
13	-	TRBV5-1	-	CASSRTDGETQYF
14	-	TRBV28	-	CASSLGARGYGYTF
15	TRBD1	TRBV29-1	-	CSVAGQGERLPEAFF
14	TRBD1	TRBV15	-	CATSRADRVGEAFF